Listed below are T cell receptor beta chains from one sample, sequenced in a study of breast tumors, draining lymph nodes, adjacent tissues. TCRdb re-called the multiplex PCR reads through MiXCR, storing one row per CDR3 protein. The top ten hold roughly 2.7% of the sample, which has around 150,000 distinct CDR3 sequences, 20% to 25% seen once. The sequenced material came from axillary lymph node tissue. The receptors here all came from a female donor with breast cancer. Some clones in this sample may be carry-over from other donors' samples. Each CDR3 is given with its conserved first and last residue. A D gene is named only where the DNA matches it firmly. Clone size is stated in some rows and not others, as once, few, many or a class when expanded.

V gene	J gene	clone size	D gene	CDR3 DNA	CDR3 protein
TRBV10-2	TRBJ2-7	many	NA	TGCGCCAGCACGGTAGGGCCCTCCTACGAGCAGTACTTC	CASTVGPSYEQYF
TRBV6-6	TRBJ1-2	many	NA	TGTGCCAGCAGAACGGGCCGGGCGGACTATGGCTACACCTTC	CASRTGRADYGYTF
TRBV11-2	TRBJ2-3	many	NA	TGTGCCAGCAGCTCAAGTAGGAGGGGCACAGATACGCAGTATTTT	CASSSSRRGTDTQYF
TRBV7-8	TRBJ1-2	many	NA	TGTGCCAGCAGCTCAGAGGGCCAGAACTATGGCTACACCTTC	CASSSEGQNYGYTF
TRBV7-2	TRBJ2-1	NA	NA	TGTGCCAGCAACAAAAAACGGGACCCGGGGAACAATGAGCAGTTCTTC	CASNKKRDPGNNEQFF
TRBV7-2	TRBJ2-1	many	TRBD1	TGTGCCAGCAGTGTTGGGACAGGCTCCTACAATGAGCAGTTCTTC	CASSVGTGSYNEQFF
TRBV7-8	TRBJ2-1	many	NA	TGTGCCAGCAGCTTAAGGCAAACAGGGAGGGTTTACAATGAGCAGTTCTTC	CASSLRQTGRVYNEQFF
TRBV12-3/TRBV12-4	TRBJ2-3	many	TRBD2	TGTGCCAGCAGGGCGGGAGGGGGAGATACGCAGTATTTT	CASRAGGGDTQYF
TRBV7-4	TRBJ2-7	NA	NA	TGTGCCGGCAGCTTTAAGGGATACTACGAGCAGTACTTC	CAGSFKGYYEQYF
TRBV5-1	TRBJ1-5	many	TRBD1	TGCGCCAGCAGCCCGACAGGGGGCTTGGGTCAGCCCCAGCATTTT	CASSPTGGLGQPQHF
TRBV9	TRBJ1-4	many	TRBD1	TGTGCCAGCAGCCCTTCAGGGGGGAATGAAAAACTGTTTTTT	CASSPSGGNEKLFF
TRBV5-4	TRBJ2-3	many	NA	TGTGCCACGACTCGGGGTTTCAGCACAGATACGCAGTATTTT	CATTRGFSTDTQYF
TRBV19	TRBJ2-1	NA	NA	TGTGCCAGTAGTACTCAGGGGAGCTCCTACAATGAGCAGTTCTTC	CASSTQGSSYNEQFF
TRBV11-3	TRBJ2-5	few	NA	TGTGCCAGCAGCACAGGGACCGGTACCATCGAGACCCAGTACTTC	CASSTGTGTIETQYF
TRBV20-1	TRBJ2-1	many	NA	TGCAGTTATCAGGGGACTCCTGAGCAGTTCTTC	CSYQGTPEQFF
TRBV12-3/TRBV12-4	TRBJ2-1	many	TRBD1	TGTGCCAGCAGTTTTGGACAGGGTGTTGGGGATGAGCAGTTCTTC	CASSFGQGVGDEQFF
TRBV20-1	TRBJ2-7	many	NA	TGCAGTGCTAGAGATATAGCGGCCAAGCAGTACTTC	CSARDIAAKQYF
TRBV7-9	TRBJ1-2	many	NA	TGTGCCAGCAGCTTTCCCAGCTATGGCTACACCTTC	CASSFPSYGYTF
TRBV6-6	TRBJ2-7	many	TRBD1	TGTGCCAGCAAGCGACAGGGGCCCTACGAGCAGTACTTC	CASKRQGPYEQYF
TRBV29-1	TRBJ1-2	many	NA	TGCAGCGTTGAAGCGGGGGTAGGTGGCTACACCTTC	CSVEAGVGGYTF
TRBV11-2	TRBJ1-4	NA	NA	TGTGCCAGCAGCTCGGAGGGAGTCCGAACTAATGAAAAACTGTTTTTT	CASSSEGVRTNEKLFF
TRBV9	TRBJ2-2	many	TRBD2	TGTGCCAGCAGCGTAGACTCGGGACTACCGAACACCGGGGAGCTGTTTTTT	CASSVDSGLPNTGELFF
TRBV20-1	TRBJ2-1	many	TRBD1	TGCAGTGCGGGCTTCACAGGGGAAGTGCGTTTGAATGAGCAGTTCTTC	CSAGFTGEVRLNEQFF
TRBV6-2/TRBV6-3	TRBJ2-1	many	NA	TGTGCCAGCAGACAAGGGCGGGGAAGCAATGAGCAGTTCTTC	CASRQGRGSNEQFF
TRBV7-9	TRBJ2-4	few	TRBD2	TGTGCCAGCAGGGGGGGAGGGAACATTCAGTACTTC	CASRGGGNIQYF
TRBV2	TRBJ2-5	many	TRBD2	TGTGCCAGCAGCTCCAGCGGGAGGGCCCGGGAGACCCAGTACTTC	CASSSSGRARETQYF
TRBV28	TRBJ2-7	few	NA	TGTGCCAGCAGTTTAGTATGGAGGTCAAGCTCCTACGAGCAGTACTTC	CASSLVWRSSSYEQYF
TRBV2	TRBJ2-7	many	TRBD1	TGTGCCGTATCCTCCCGGGACAGCACCTACGAGCAGTACTTC	CAVSSRDSTYEQYF
TRBV7-8	TRBJ2-5	many	TRBD2	TGTGCCAGCAGCTTTGAACTAGCGGGAGATCAGGAGACCCAGTACTTC	CASSFELAGDQETQYF
TRBV11-2	TRBJ2-3	many	NA	TGTGCCAGCAGCTGGAGCACAGATACGCAGTATTTT	CASSWSTDTQYF